Listed here are 13 T cell receptor beta chains from one sample, sequenced in a study of early T cells in non-severe SARS-CoV-2 infection (dated by TCRdb to the early 2020s). The protocol used for the library was 5' RACE. The sequencer was a NextSeq 500. TCRdb's own reprocessing of the public reads used fastp at Q25 and MiXCR and kept productive beta chains. Rows matching on CDR3 protein sequence are summarized as one entry with the most common DNA and genes. The sample yields 25,000 to 30,000 distinct CDR3 sequences; around 5% were counted once. The ten top clones hold roughly 2.5% of the sample. Material for sequencing was whole blood. The origin of the receptors is an adult who was a healthcare worker with PCR-confirmed SARS-CoV-2 infection or an uninfected control (not recorded which).

This clonotype rates as medium-sized. This chain links TRBV18 with TRBJ2-7; 8 bases line up with TRBD1. This CDR3 is 16 amino acids long. Germline CDR1 and CDR2: KGHSH and LQKENI. The trim removed 3 bases at V and 2 bases at J, leaving 9 bases unmatched. The CDR3 loop is CASSPPTGQATYEQYF. The CDR3 nucleotides are TGTGCCAGCTCACCCCCGACGGGACAGGCTACCTACGAGCAGTACTTC.

There are many counts of this clonotype. V and J are TRBV19 and TRBJ2-2; D is uncertain. The CDR3 covers 12 residues. CDR1 LNHDA and CDR2 SQIVND come from the germline V gene (reference sequence). V lost 4 bases and J 4 bases, leaving 4 bases between the germline ends. The CDR3: CASSTSTGELFF. CDR3 bases: TGTGCCAGTAGTACCTCCACCGGGGAGCTGTTTTTT.

This clonotype was detected ten times or more. The rearrangement links TRBV21-1 to TRBJ2-7; the table assigns TRBD2, which was not confirmed against the DNA. TRBV21-1 is termed a pseudogene. The CDR3 runs to 15 residues. For the CDR3, the DNA is TGTGCCAGCAGCAAAACTCTCGCGGGACTGGAGAAGCAGTACTTC. This gives the protein CASSKTLAGLEKQYF.

This rearrangement joins TRBV5-1 to TRBJ1-1, with a possible D match to TRBD1 (6 bases). Deletions cut 3 bases from V and 3 bases from J, with 15 bases between. CDR3 length: 15 residues. CDR1 and CDR2 (germline): SGHRS, YFSETQ. CDR3 DNA sequence: TGCGCCAGCAGCTACCGACAGGCCGGGGACACTGAAGCTTTCTTT. Translation gives CASSYRQAGDTEAFF.

J is TRBJ2-3 and V is TRBV6-2 or TRBV6-3, with 7 nucleotides matching TRBD1. V shed 7 bases and J 5 bases; nucleotides not matched to a gene: 12. CDR3 length: 15 amino acids. Germline V CDR1 and CDR2: MNHEY, SVGEGT. The CDR3 nucleotides are TGTGCCAGCACCTTCGGACAGGATGGGGGAGATACGCAGTATTTT. Protein: CASTFGQDGGDTQYF.

DNA for the CDR3: TGTGCCAGCAGTGAAAGGCCCCAGGGGACAGCCTATCAGCTGAATACGCAGTATTTT. Its protein is CASSERPQGTAYQLNTQYF. This sequence joins TRBV2 and TRBJ2-3; 7 positions agree with TRBD1. Unmatched junction bases numbered 21, after V lost 2 bases and J lost 7 bases. The germline CDR1 and CDR2 sequences are SNHLY and FYNNEI. The CDR3 runs 19 residues.

This clonotype was seen ten or more times. The chain recombines TRBV5-6 with TRBJ2-1; either TRBD1 or TRBD2 may supply D (5 bases each). The V gene lost 1 base and the J gene lost 5 bases, with 10 bases spanning the gap. The CDR3 loop spans 14 amino acids. Germline CDR1 SGHDT, CDR2 YYEEEE. The CDR3: CASSLLRGDNEQFF. For the CDR3, the DNA is TGTGCCAGCAGCTTGTTAAGAGGGGACAATGAGCAGTTCTTC.

This clonotype came up a few times. The gene calls are TRBV28 and TRBJ2-3; 9 nucleotides align to TRBD1. The germline V gene has CDR1 MDHEN and CDR2 SYDVKM. J was trimmed by 2 bases and V by 3 bases; bases with no gene match: 3. The CDR3 has 15 residues. The CDR3 DNA reads as TGTGCCAGCAGTTTGGGACAGGGCTTCACAGATACGCAGTATTTT. The encoded protein is CASSLGQGFTDTQYF.

This clonotype was picked up many times. The CDR3 coding sequence is TGTGCCACTGGACAGGGGACAAACTATGGCTACACCTTC. Protein: CATGQGTNYGYTF. J is TRBJ1-2 and V is TRBV4-2; 9 bases align to TRBD1. With V trimmed by 10 bases and J by 2 bases, 5 bases remained unmatched. The germline CDR1 and CDR2 sequences are LGHNA and YNFKEQ. The CDR3 consists of 13 residues.

This clonotype was recorded at least ten times. V is TRBV27 and J is TRBJ2-1, with no clear D. Germline CDR1 MNHEY, CDR2 SMNVEV (reference sequence). This CDR3 has 11 residues. V was cut by 4 bases and J by 7 bases, with 5 bases left in between. In DNA form, the CDR3 reads TGTGCCAGCAGTTACTTTAATGAGCAGTTCTTC. The encoded protein is CASSYFNEQFF.

This clonotype was recorded a few times. The V and J genes are TRBV19 and TRBJ1-2; D unresolved. Germline V gene lookup returns CDR1 LNHDA and CDR2 SQIVND (reference sequence). V was pared by 7 bases and J by 5 bases, with 17 bases between. The CDR3 runs to 14 residues. This CDR3 is CASIPSESPYGYTF. CDR3 in DNA: TGTGCCAGTATCCCTAGTGAGAGCCCTTATGGCTACACCTTC.

In its sample, this clonotype was seen many times. V gene TRBV19 combines with J gene TRBJ1-5; D is unclear. This CDR3 is built from 11 residues. Germline V gene data show CDR1 as LNHDA and CDR2 as SQIVND (reference sequence). The ends were cut back, 4 bases at V and 15 bases at J, with 13 bases in the middle. The CDR3: CASSTGPLRHF. CDR3 DNA: TGTGCCAGTAGTACTGGCCCCCTTCGGCATTTT.

This clonotype has a handful of counts. The J gene is TRBJ1-1, the V gene TRBV12-3 or TRBV12-4; 9 bases align to TRBD1. Trimming at V came to 10 bases and at J to 5 bases, leaving 8 bases not matched to a gene. This CDR3 is built from 13 residues. This CDR3 reads CAILGTGRTEAFF. CDR3 nucleotides: TGTGCCATCCTCGGGACAGGGCGAACTGAAGCTTTCTTT.